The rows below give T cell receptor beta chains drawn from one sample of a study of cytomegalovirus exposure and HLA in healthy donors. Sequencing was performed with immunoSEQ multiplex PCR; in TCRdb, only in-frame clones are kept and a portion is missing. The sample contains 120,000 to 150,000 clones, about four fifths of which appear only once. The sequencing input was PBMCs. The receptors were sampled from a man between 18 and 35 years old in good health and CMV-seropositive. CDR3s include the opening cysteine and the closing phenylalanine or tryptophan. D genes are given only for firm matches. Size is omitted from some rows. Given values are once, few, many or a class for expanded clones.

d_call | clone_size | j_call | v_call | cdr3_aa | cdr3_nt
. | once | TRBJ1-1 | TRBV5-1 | CASSLGGGNSEAFF | TGCGCCAGCAGCCTGGGGGGGGGCAATTCTGAAGCTTTCTTT
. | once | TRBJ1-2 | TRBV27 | CASRGRGITNYGYTF | TGTGCCAGCAGGGGTCGCGGGATAACTAACTATGGCTACACCTTC
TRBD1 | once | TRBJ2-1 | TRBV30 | CAWSGGQGYNEQFF | TGTGCCTGGAGTGGTGGACAGGGGTACAATGAGCAGTTCTTC
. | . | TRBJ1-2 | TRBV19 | CASSIGSGNYGYTF | TGTGCCAGTAGTATCGGGTCTGGAAACTATGGCTACACCTTC
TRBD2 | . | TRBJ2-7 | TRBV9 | CASSADPGTSGDAYEQYF | TGTGCCAGCAGCGCGGACCCCGGGACTAGCGGGGACGCCTACGAGCAGTACTTC
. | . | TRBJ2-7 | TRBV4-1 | CASSQDATAGAYEQYF | TGCGCCAGCAGCCAAGATGCGACGGCTGGAGCCTACGAGCAGTACTTC
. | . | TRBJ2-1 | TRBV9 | CASSVRTKGNEQFF | TGTGCCAGCAGCGTTAGGACAAAGGGGAATGAGCAGTTCTTC
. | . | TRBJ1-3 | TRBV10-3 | CAISDTQGTGNTIYF | TGTGCCATCAGTGATACGCAGGGGACTGGAAACACCATATATTTT
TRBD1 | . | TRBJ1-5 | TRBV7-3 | CASSSGQDQPQHF | TGTGCCAGCAGCTCAGGACAGGATCAGCCCCAGCATTTT
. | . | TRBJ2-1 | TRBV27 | CASSYLRVDNEQFF | TGTGCCAGCAGTTATCTCAGGGTTGACAATGAGCAGTTCTTC